The sequence of this T cell receptor beta chain was determined in a study of identical twins. This CDR3 comprises 11 residues. Trimming removed 5 bases from V and 5 bases from J, with 8 bases in between. Germline CDR1 SGHDT, CDR2 YYEEEE. One entry per CDR3 protein results from TCRdb running MiXCR on the 5' RACE reads. The sample consists of approximately 500,000 distinct CDR3 sequences, 20% to 25% of them appearing once. These data were also filed under a second study, of T cells expressing NK-cell markers.

The sequence came from a woman aged 18-29 years in good health. Sequencing used CD4+ T cells sorted from blood. V is TRBV5-6 and J is TRBJ2-7; D is unclear. The CDR3: CASRRSHEQYF. CDR3 DNA: TGTGCCAGCAGAAGGAGCCACGAGCAGTACTTC.